The sample holds a few counts of the clone carrying this TCR beta chain. Assay: immunoSEQ multiplex PCR; the TCRdb copy retains only in-frame clones and omits some. The data contain around 50,000 clones, about nine tenths of them singletons. This specimen comes from a study of T cell changes during pregnancy in multiple sclerosis. The germline CDR1 and CDR2 sequences are LNHDA and SQIVND (reference sequence). V lost 6 bases and J lost 2, with 13 bases in between. The CDR3 runs 14 residues. Sequenced here: CD4+ T cells from peripheral blood mononuclear cells, sampled after pregnancy. This chain uses TRBV19 with TRBJ1-2; a weak D match, TRBD1 (6 bases). This TCR was recovered from a female donor in good health, enrolled as a control in a pregnancy study. The CDR3 DNA reads TGTGCCAGTAGGAGGGACACTGGAAACTATGGCTACACCTTC. It yields the protein CASRRDTGNYGYTF. Variable domain in full (rest from reference TRBV19 and TRBJ1-2): DGGITQSPKYLFRKEGQNVTLSCEQNLNHDAMYWYRQDPGQGLRLIYYSQIVNDFQKGDIAEGYSVSREKKESFPLTVTSAQKNPTAFYLCASRRDTGNYGYTFGSGTRLTVV.